Sequencing of this T cell receptor (beta chain) was carried out in a study of blood T cell repertoires in COVID-19. Across the whole study: Acute and convalescent COVID-19 samples came from the United States, Italy and Spain. From T cells, B-cell-depleted T cells, or PBMCs came the material, which was cDNA or gDNA.

How the authors handled the data: From reference gene primer amplification, estimates of nucleated cell counts were derived. TCRdb keeps only in-frame clones here, not all; method: immunoSEQ multiplex PCR. That table is the source of V, J and clone size, and D and trimming were worked out from the DNA. Of 35,000 to 40,000 clones listed, 87% are singletons. This clone was counted only a few times. This CDR3 is built from 15 residues. V lost 3 bases and J lost 0, with 14 bases in between. CDR1 and CDR2 from the germline V gene are GTSNPN and SVGIG (reference sequence). The genes are TRBV30 and TRBJ1-2; D unresolved. This sequence originates from a human donor in a cohort sampled during active COVID-19. Sequenced material: peripheral blood. CDR3: CAWSLGYSANYGYTF. For the CDR3, the DNA is TGTGCCTGGAGCCTGGGCTACTCAGCTAACTATGGCTACACCTTC.